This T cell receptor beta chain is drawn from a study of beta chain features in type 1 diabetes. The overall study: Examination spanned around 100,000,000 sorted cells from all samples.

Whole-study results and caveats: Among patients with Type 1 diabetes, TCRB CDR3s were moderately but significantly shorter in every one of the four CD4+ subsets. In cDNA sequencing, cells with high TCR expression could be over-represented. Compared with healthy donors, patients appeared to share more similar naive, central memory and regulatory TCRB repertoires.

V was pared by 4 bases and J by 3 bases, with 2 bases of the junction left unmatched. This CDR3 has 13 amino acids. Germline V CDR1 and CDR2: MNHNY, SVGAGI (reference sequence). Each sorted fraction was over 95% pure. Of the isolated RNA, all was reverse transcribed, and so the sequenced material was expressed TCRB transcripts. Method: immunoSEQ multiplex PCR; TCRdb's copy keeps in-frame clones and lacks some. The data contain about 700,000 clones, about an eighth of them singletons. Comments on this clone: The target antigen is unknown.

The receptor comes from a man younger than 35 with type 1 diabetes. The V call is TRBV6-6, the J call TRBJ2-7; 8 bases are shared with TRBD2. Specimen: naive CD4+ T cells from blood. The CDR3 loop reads CASSSGLGYEQYF. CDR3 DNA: TGTGCCAGCAGTTCGGGACTAGGCTACGAGCAGTACTTC.